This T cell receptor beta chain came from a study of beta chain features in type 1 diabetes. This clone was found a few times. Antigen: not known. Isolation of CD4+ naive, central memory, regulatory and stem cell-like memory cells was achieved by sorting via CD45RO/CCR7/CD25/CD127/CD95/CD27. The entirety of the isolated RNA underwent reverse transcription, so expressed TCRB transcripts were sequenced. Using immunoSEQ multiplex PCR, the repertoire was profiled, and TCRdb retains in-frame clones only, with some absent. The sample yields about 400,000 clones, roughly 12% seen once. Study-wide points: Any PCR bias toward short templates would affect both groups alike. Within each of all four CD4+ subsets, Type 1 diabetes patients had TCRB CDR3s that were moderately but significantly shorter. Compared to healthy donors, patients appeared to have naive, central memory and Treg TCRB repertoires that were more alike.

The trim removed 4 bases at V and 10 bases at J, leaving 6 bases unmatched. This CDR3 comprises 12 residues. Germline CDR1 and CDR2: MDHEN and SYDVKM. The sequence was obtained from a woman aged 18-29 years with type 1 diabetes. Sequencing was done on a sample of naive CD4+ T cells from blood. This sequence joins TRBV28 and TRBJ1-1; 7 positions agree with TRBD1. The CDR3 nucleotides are TGTGCCAGCAGTTGGAGACAGGGAAGAGCTTTCTTT. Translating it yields CASSWRQGRAFF.